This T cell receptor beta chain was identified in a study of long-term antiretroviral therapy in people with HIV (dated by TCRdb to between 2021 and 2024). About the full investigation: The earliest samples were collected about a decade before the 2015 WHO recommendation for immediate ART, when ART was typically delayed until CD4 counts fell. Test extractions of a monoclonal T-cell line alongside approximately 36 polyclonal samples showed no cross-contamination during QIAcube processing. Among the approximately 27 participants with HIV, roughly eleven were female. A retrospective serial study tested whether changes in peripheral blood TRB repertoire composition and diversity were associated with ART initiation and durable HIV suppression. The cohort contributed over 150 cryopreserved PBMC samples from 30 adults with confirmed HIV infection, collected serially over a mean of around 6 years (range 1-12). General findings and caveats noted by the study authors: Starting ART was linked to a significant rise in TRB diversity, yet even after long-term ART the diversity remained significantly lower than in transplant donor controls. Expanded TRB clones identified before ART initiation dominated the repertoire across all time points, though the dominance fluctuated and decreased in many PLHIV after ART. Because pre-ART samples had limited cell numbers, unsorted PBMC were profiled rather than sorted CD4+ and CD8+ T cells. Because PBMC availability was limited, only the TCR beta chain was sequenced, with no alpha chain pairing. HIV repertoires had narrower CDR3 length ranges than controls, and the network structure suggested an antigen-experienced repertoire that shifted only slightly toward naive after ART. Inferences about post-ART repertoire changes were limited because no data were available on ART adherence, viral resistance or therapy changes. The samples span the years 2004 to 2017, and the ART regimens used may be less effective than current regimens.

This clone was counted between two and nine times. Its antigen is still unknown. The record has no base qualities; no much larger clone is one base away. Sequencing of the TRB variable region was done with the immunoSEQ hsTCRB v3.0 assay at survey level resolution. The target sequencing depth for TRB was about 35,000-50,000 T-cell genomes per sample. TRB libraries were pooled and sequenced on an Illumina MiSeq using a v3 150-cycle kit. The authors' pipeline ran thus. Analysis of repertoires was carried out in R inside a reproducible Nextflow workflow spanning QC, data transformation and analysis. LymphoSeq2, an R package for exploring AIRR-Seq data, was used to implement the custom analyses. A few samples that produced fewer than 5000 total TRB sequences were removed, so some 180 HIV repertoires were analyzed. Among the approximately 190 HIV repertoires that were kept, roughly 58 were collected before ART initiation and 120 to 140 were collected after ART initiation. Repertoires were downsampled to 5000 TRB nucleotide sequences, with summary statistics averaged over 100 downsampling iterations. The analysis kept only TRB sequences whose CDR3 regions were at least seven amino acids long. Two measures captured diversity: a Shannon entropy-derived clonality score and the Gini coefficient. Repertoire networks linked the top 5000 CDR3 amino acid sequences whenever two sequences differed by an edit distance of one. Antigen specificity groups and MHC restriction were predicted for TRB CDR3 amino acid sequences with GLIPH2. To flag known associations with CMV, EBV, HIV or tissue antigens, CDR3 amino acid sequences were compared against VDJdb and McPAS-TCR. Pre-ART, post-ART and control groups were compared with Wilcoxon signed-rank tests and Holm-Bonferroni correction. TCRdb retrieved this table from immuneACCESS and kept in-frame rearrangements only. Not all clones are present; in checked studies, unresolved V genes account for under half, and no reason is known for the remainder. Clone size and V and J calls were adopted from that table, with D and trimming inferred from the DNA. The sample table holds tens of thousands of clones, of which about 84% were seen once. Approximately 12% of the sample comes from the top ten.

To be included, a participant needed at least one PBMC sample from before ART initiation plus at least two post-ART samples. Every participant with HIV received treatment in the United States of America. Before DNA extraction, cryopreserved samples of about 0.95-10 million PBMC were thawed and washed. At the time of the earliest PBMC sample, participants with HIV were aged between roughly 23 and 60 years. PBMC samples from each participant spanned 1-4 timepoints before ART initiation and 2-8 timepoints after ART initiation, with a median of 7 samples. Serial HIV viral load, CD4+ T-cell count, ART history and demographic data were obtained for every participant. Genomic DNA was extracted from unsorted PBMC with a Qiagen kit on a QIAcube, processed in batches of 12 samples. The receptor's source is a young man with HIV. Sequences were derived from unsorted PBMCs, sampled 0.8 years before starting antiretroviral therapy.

The nucleotide sequence is given as TGTGCCTCCGGGGGGGGTAATTCACCCCTCCACTTT. This yields the protein CASGGGNSPLHF. The chain couples TRBV30 to TRBJ1-6; the D gene is possibly TRBD1, with 5 bases matching. The germline V gene (reference sequence) yields GTSNPN for CDR1 and SVGIG for CDR2. Relative to germline, V is 7 bases shorter and J is 6 bases shorter, with 10 bases between their ends. Measured from the cysteine to the phenylalanine, the CDR3 is 12 residues long. The read is trimmed to its CDR3 DNA, 36 bases read in frame from base 1.